This T cell receptor (beta chain) emerged from a study of shared clonotypes between healthy human individuals. Generated by immunoSEQ multiplex PCR, the TCRdb table keeps only in-frame clones and is missing some. The sample yields some 2,500,000 clones, roughly 90% seen once. Trimming took 4 bases from V and 2 from J; bases not matched to a gene: 12. The length of the CDR3 is 18 residues. Germline values: CDR1 SGHRS, CDR2 YFSETQ. This TCR was recovered from a man between 18 and 35 years old in good health. Some clones in this sample may be carry-over from other donors' samples. Sequencing was carried out using naive CD4+ T cells from PBMCs. Subset meaning: CD45RA+ positively selected. The chain carries TRBV5-1 and TRBJ2-2; 9 positions agree with TRBD1. The CDR3: CASSPGQGRTLNTGELFF. CDR3 DNA: TGCGCCAGCAGCCCGGGACAGGGAAGGACTCTCAACACCGGGGAGCTGTTTTTT.